This T cell receptor (beta chain) was sequenced during a study of T-cell reconstitution after alpha-beta-depleted transplantation in children. This clonotype came up many times. Unique molecular identifiers featured in how the TCRbeta library was prepared. TCRdb fed the PCR reads into MiXCR, producing one record per CDR3 protein. The table lists 150,000 to 250,000 distinct CDR3 sequences, more than 14% of them singletons. The CDR3 contains 15 residues. Germline values: CDR1 MNHNS, CDR2 SASEGT. V lost 4 bases and J lost 7, with 16 bases in between. The chain carries TRBV6-1 and TRBJ1-4; unclear D gene. This material consisted of PBMCs from the stem cell graft donor, taken from the stem cell graft. This sequence was found in a human donor who donated a stem cell graft to a child with acute lymphoblastic leukemia. The CDR3 spells CASSAPAGEAEKLFF. CDR3 DNA: TGTGCCAGCAGTGCCCCGGCCGGGGAGGCTGAAAAACTGTTTTTT.